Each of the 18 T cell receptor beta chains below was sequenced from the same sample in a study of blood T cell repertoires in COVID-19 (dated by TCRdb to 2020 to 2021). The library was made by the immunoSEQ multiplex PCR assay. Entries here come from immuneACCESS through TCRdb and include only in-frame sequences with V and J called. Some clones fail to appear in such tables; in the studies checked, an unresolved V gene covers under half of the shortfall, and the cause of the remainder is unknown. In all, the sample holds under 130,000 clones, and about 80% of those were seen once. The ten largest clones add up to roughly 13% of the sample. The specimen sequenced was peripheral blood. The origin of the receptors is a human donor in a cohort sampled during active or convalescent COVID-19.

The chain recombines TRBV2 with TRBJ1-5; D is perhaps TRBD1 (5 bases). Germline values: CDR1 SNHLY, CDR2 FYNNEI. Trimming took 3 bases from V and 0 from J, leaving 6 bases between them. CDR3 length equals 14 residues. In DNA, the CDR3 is TGTGCCAGCAGTGAGACAGCTAGCAATCAGCCCCAGCATTTT. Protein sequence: CASSETASNQPQHF.

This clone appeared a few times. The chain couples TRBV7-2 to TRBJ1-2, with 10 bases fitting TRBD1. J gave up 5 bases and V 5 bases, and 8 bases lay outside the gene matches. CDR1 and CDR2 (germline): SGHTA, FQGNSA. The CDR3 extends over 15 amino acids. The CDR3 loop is CASSPRQGAGYGYTF. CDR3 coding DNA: TGTGCCAGCAGCCCAAGACAGGGGGCCGGTTATGGCTACACCTTC.

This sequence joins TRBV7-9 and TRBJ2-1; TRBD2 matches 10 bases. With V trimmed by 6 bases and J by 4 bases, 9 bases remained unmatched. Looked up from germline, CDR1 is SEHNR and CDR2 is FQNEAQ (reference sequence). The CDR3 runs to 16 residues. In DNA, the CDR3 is TGTGCCAGCAGTCATACAAGCGGGGGGGCTTACAATGAGCAGTTCTTC. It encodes CASSHTSGGAYNEQFF.

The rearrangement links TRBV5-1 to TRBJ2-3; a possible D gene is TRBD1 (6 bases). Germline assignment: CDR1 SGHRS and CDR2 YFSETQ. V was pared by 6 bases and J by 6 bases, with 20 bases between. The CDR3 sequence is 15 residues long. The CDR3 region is CASTPLGASYDTQYF. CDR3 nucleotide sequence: TGCGCCAGCACCCCCTTGGGGGCTTCCTATGATACGCAGTATTTT.

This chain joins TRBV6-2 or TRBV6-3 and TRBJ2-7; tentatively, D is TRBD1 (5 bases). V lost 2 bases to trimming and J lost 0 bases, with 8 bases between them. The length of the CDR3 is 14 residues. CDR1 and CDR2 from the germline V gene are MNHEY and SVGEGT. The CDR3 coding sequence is TGTGCCAGCAGTTACGCACAGGACTCCTACGAGCAGTACTTC. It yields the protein CASSYAQDSYEQYF.

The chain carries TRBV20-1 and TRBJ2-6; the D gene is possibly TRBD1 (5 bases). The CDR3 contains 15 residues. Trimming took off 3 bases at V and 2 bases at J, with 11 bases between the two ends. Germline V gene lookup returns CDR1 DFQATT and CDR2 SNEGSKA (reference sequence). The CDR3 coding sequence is TGCAGTGCTAGTCCAGGGTCGACTGGGGCCAACGTCCTGACTTTC. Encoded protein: CSASPGSTGANVLTF.

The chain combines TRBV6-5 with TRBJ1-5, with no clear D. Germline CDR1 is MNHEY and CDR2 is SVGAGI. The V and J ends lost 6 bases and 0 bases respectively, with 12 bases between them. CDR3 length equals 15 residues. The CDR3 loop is CASRPQIYSNQPQHF. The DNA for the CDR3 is TGTGCCAGCAGGCCACAGATTTATAGCAATCAGCCCCAGCATTTT.

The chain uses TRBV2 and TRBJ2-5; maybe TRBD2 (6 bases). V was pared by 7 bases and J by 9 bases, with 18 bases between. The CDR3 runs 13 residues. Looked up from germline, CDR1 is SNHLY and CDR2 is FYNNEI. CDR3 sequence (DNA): TGTGCCAGCACCGAGGAAGGAGGGTCGGCCCAGTACTTC. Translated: CASTEEGGSAQYF.

CDR3: CATRQASYNEQFF. CDR3 nucleotide sequence: TGTGCCACCCGGCAGGCGTCCTACAATGAGCAGTTCTTC. The chain carries TRBV19 and TRBJ2-1; D not certain. Germline CDR1 reads LNHDA; CDR2 reads SQIVND (reference sequence). Trimming shortened V by 10 bases and J by 1 base, and 11 bases separated the two germline ends. The CDR3 loop spans 13 amino acids.

The CDR3 protein is CASSGPGQLNSPLHF. The CDR3 nucleotides read TGTGCCAGCAGTGGTCCGGGACAGCTTAATTCACCCCTCCACTTT. The rearrangement joins TRBV6-2 or TRBV6-3 to TRBJ1-6; 7 bases are shared with TRBD1. Germline V lookup: CDR1 MNHEY, CDR2 SVGEGT. After removal of 5 bases from V and 6 bases from J, the junction contained 7 bases not matched to a gene. The CDR3 runs to 15 residues.

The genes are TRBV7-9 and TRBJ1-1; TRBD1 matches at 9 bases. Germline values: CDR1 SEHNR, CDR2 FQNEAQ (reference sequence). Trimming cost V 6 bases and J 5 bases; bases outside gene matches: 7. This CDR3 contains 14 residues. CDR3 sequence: CASSPDRGITEAFF. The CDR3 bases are TGTGCCAGCAGTCCAGACAGGGGGATTACTGAAGCTTTCTTT.

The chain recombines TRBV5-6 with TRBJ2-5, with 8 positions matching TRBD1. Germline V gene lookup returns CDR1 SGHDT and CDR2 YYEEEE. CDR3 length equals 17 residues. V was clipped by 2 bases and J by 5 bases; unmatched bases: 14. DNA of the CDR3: TGTGCCAGCAGCTTAACGGGTGACAGGGGCTCCCTGGAGACCCAGTACTTC. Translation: CASSLTGDRGSLETQYF.

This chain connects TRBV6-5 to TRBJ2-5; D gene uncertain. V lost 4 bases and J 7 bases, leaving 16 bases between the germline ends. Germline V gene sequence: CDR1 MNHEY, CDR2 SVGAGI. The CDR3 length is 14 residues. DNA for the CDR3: TGTGCCAGCAGTTCCCCGGCAGGCCGTGGGACCCAGTACTTC. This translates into CASSSPAGRGTQYF.

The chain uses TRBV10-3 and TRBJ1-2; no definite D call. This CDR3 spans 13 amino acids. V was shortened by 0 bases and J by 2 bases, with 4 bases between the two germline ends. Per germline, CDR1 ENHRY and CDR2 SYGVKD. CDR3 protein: CAISESLNYGYTF. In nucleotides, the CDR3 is TGTGCCATCAGTGAGTCACTGAACTATGGCTACACCTTC.

CDR3 protein: CASSSTDKNTEAFF. CDR3 bases: TGTGCCAGCAGCTCTACAGACAAGAACACTGAAGCTTTCTTT. The rearrangement uses TRBV11-2 and TRBJ1-1; D unresolved. V was clipped by 4 bases and J by 1 base, with 10 bases between them. The CDR3 runs 14 residues. Germline V gene data show CDR1 as SGHAT and CDR2 as FQNNGV.

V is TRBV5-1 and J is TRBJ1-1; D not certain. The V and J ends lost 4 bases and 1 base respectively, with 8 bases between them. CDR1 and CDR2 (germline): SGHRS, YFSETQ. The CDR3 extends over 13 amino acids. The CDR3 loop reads CASSPSGNTEAFF. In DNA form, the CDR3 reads TGCGCCAGCAGCCCCAGCGGGAACACTGAAGCTTTCTTT. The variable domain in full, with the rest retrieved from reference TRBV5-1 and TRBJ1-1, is KAGVTQTPRYLIKTRGQQVTLSCSPISGHRSVSWYQQTPGQGLQFLFEYFSETQRNKGNFPGRFSGRQFSNSRSEMNVSTLELGDSALYLCASSPSGNTEAFFGQGTRLTVV.

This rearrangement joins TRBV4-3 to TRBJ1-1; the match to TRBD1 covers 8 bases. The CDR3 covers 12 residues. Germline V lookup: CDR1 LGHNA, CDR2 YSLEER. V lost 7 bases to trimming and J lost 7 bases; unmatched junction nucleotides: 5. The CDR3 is CASKDRAGEAFF. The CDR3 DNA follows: TGCGCCAGCAAGGACAGGGCGGGTGAAGCTTTCTTT.

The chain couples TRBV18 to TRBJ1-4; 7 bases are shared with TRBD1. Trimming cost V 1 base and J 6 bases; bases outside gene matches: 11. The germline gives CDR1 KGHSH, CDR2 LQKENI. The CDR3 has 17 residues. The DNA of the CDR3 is TGTGCCAGCTCACCACTCCAGGTGGAGGGGGCGCATGAAAAACTGTTTTTT. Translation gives CASSPLQVEGAHEKLFF.